The rows below give T cell receptor beta chains drawn from one sample of a study of T cells in Graves' hyperthyroidism and ophthalmopathy. One entry per CDR3 protein, called by TCRdb with MiXCR from the multiplex PCR reads. The data hold over 300,000 distinct CDR3 sequences, with roughly 15% observed a single time. Specimen: blood. Receptors originate from a woman aged 40 to 49 with Graves' ophthalmopathy. CDR3s include the opening cysteine and the closing phenylalanine or tryptophan. D genes are given only for firm matches. The size of a clone is reported for some rows only, either as once, few or many, or as a class for expanded clones.

v_gene: TRBV6-1
d_gene: TRBD1
j_gene: TRBJ1-2
abundance: many
CDR3aa: CASRNGQGLGYTF
CDR3nt: TGTGCCAGCAGAAACGGACAGGGCCTAGGCTACACCTTC

v_gene: TRBV6-1
d_gene: TRBD2
j_gene: TRBJ2-1
abundance: many
CDR3aa: CASAIGTSGSNEQFF
CDR3nt: TGTGCCAGCGCCATCGGGACTAGCGGGAGTAATGAGCAGTTCTTC

v_gene: TRBV3-1
d_gene: .
j_gene: TRBJ2-2
abundance: .
CDR3aa: CASRRGATDTGELFF
CDR3nt: TGTGCCAGCCGCCGGGGGGCAACGGACACCGGGGAGCTGTTTTTT

v_gene: TRBV19
d_gene: .
j_gene: TRBJ1-2
abundance: few
CDR3aa: CASSTGNGPFHGYTF
CDR3nt: TGTGCCAGTAGTACCGGAAACGGGCCCTTCCATGGCTACACCTTC

v_gene: TRBV20-1
d_gene: .
j_gene: TRBJ2-1
abundance: .
CDR3aa: CSALKGAVDEQFF
CDR3nt: TGCAGTGCTCTCAAGGGTGCGGTCGATGAGCAGTTCTTC

v_gene: TRBV24-1
d_gene: .
j_gene: TRBJ2-6
abundance: .
CDR3aa: CATSDGLHSGANVLTF
CDR3nt: TGTGCCACCAGTGACGGATTACACTCTGGGGCCAACGTCCTGACTTTC

v_gene: TRBV10-1
d_gene: TRBD1
j_gene: TRBJ2-7
abundance: many
CDR3aa: CASSLNRDRSYEQYF
CDR3nt: TGCGCCAGCAGCCTAAACCGGGACAGAAGCTACGAGCAGTACTTC

v_gene: TRBV6-6
d_gene: TRBD2
j_gene: TRBJ2-3
abundance: .
CDR3aa: CASSYSERLAGSTDTQYF
CDR3nt: TGTGCCAGCAGTTACTCGGAGAGACTAGCGGGAAGCACAGATACGCAGTATTTT

v_gene: TRBV2
d_gene: TRBD2
j_gene: TRBJ2-1
abundance: many
CDR3aa: CASSPGTSDTNEQFF
CDR3nt: TGTGCCAGCAGTCCCGGGACTAGCGACACTAATGAGCAGTTCTTC

v_gene: TRBV10-3
d_gene: .
j_gene: TRBJ2-7
abundance: many
CDR3aa: CAISESLSSYEQYF
CDR3nt: TGTGCCATCAGTGAGTCACTTAGCTCCTACGAGCAGTACTTC

v_gene: TRBV20-1
d_gene: TRBD1
j_gene: TRBJ2-5
abundance: many
CDR3aa: CSAHRDRQETQYF
CDR3nt: TGCAGTGCTCACCGGGACAGACAAGAGACCCAGTACTTC

v_gene: TRBV28
d_gene: .
j_gene: TRBJ2-5
abundance: many
CDR3aa: CASSSRDHQETQYF
CDR3nt: TGTGCCAGCTCATCTCGCGACCACCAAGAGACCCAGTACTTC

v_gene: TRBV24-1
d_gene: .
j_gene: TRBJ2-7
abundance: many
CDR3aa: CATSDASYEQYF
CDR3nt: TGTGCCACCAGTGATGCGTCCTACGAGCAGTACTTC

v_gene: TRBV5-5
d_gene: .
j_gene: TRBJ1-2
abundance: few
CDR3aa: CASRTNLNYGYTF
CDR3nt: TGTGCCAGCAGAACCAATCTAAACTATGGCTACACCTTC

v_gene: TRBV27
d_gene: TRBD2
j_gene: TRBJ2-3
abundance: many
CDR3aa: CASTTHSGSADTQYF
CDR3nt: TGTGCCAGCACTACCCATAGCGGGAGCGCAGATACGCAGTATTTT

v_gene: TRBV11-2
d_gene: .
j_gene: TRBJ2-3
abundance: many
CDR3aa: CASSLDKGPDTQYF
CDR3nt: TGTGCCAGCAGCTTAGATAAGGGGCCAGATACGCAGTATTTT

v_gene: TRBV28
d_gene: .
j_gene: TRBJ2-7
abundance: many
CDR3aa: CASRLGIMGTEKYEQYF
CDR3nt: TGTGCCAGTCGACTAGGGATAATGGGGACGGAAAAGTACGAGCAGTACTTC

v_gene: TRBV28
d_gene: .
j_gene: TRBJ1-1
abundance: many
CDR3aa: CASSPSTVNTEAFF
CDR3nt: TGTGCCAGCAGTCCCTCGACGGTGAACACTGAAGCTTTCTTT

v_gene: TRBV6-1
d_gene: .
j_gene: TRBJ1-4
abundance: many
CDR3aa: CASMSGRATNEKLFF
CDR3nt: TGTGCCAGCATGTCTGGACGGGCAACTAATGAAAAACTGTTTTTT

v_gene: TRBV12-3/TRBV12-4
d_gene: .
j_gene: TRBJ1-1
abundance: many
CDR3aa: CASGRLDRKREAFF
CDR3nt: TGTGCCAGCGGACGTCTGGACAGAAAAAGAGAAGCTTTCTTT

v_gene: TRBV5-6
d_gene: .
j_gene: TRBJ2-3
abundance: few
CDR3aa: CASNSLLRSVPDTQYF
CDR3nt: TGTGCCAGCAACTCTTTACTTAGGTCTGTCCCAGATACGCAGTATTTT

v_gene: TRBV20-1
d_gene: .
j_gene: TRBJ1-5
abundance: many
CDR3aa: CSAREGKANQPQHF
CDR3nt: TGCAGTGCTAGAGAGGGCAAGGCGAATCAGCCCCAGCATTTT

v_gene: TRBV30
d_gene: .
j_gene: TRBJ2-3
abundance: many
CDR3aa: CAWTTGLGDTQYF
CDR3nt: TGTGCCTGGACGACGGGCCTTGGAGATACGCAGTATTTT

v_gene: TRBV10-3
d_gene: .
j_gene: TRBJ2-1
abundance: many
CDR3aa: CATWHPSDPVDEQFF
CDR3nt: TGTGCCACATGGCACCCGTCGGACCCCGTGGATGAGCAGTTCTTC

v_gene: TRBV6-1
d_gene: .
j_gene: TRBJ1-1
abundance: .
CDR3aa: CASRAMGGNTEAFF
CDR3nt: TGTGCCAGCAGGGCAATGGGGGGGAACACTGAAGCTTTCTTT

v_gene: TRBV7-9
d_gene: .
j_gene: TRBJ2-1
abundance: many
CDR3aa: CASSRSRTEYNEQFF
CDR3nt: TGTGCCAGCAGCCGCAGCCGGACCGAGTACAATGAGCAGTTCTTC

v_gene: TRBV3-1
d_gene: .
j_gene: TRBJ1-1
abundance: many
CDR3aa: CASSLTGTDTEAFF
CDR3nt: TGTGCCAGCAGCCTTACCGGGACGGACACTGAAGCTTTCTTT

v_gene: TRBV3-1
d_gene: .
j_gene: TRBJ1-1
abundance: .
CDR3aa: CANSQDWGGTEAFF
CDR3nt: TGTGCCAACAGCCAAGACTGGGGAGGGACTGAAGCTTTCTTT

v_gene: TRBV6-1
d_gene: .
j_gene: TRBJ1-2
abundance: many
CDR3aa: CASKSSQLNYGYTF
CDR3nt: TGTGCCAGCAAATCCAGTCAGCTTAACTATGGCTACACCTTC

v_gene: TRBV20-1
d_gene: TRBD2
j_gene: TRBJ2-5
abundance: .
CDR3aa: CSARDSMGGETQYF
CDR3nt: TGCAGTGCTAGGGACTCGATGGGGGGGGAGACCCAGTACTTC

v_gene: TRBV20-1
d_gene: .
j_gene: TRBJ1-2
abundance: many
CDR3aa: CSAMGGGYGYTF
CDR3nt: TGCAGTGCTATGGGGGGCGGCTATGGCTACACCTTC

v_gene: TRBV7-9
d_gene: .
j_gene: TRBJ1-1
abundance: many
CDR3aa: CASSPRGTISEAFF
CDR3nt: TGTGCCAGCAGCCCAAGAGGGACAATTTCTGAAGCTTTCTTT

v_gene: TRBV5-6
d_gene: .
j_gene: TRBJ2-3
abundance: .
CDR3aa: CASSLVRDEGTDTQYF
CDR3nt: TGTGCCAGCAGCTTGGTGAGGGATGAGGGGACAGATACGCAGTATTTT

v_gene: TRBV3-1
d_gene: .
j_gene: TRBJ1-2
abundance: many
CDR3aa: CASSQVRDYGYTF
CDR3nt: TGTGCCAGCAGCCAAGTCAGAGACTATGGCTACACCTTC

v_gene: TRBV5-1
d_gene: .
j_gene: TRBJ2-7
abundance: few
CDR3aa: CASSVGFNGDEQYF
CDR3nt: TGCGCCAGCAGCGTAGGCTTTAACGGGGACGAGCAGTACTTC

v_gene: TRBV18
d_gene: .
j_gene: TRBJ2-2
abundance: .
CDR3aa: CASSPSKTGELFF
CDR3nt: TGTGCCAGCTCACCATCGAAGACCGGGGAGCTGTTTTTT

v_gene: TRBV3-1
d_gene: .
j_gene: TRBJ2-2
abundance: .
CDR3aa: CASSQDFYTGELFF
CDR3nt: TGTGCCAGCAGCCAAGACTTCTACACCGGGGAGCTGTTTTTT

v_gene: TRBV6-5
d_gene: .
j_gene: TRBJ2-1
abundance: many
CDR3aa: CASTARGYNEQFF
CDR3nt: TGTGCCAGCACGGCCCGGGGTTACAATGAGCAGTTCTTC